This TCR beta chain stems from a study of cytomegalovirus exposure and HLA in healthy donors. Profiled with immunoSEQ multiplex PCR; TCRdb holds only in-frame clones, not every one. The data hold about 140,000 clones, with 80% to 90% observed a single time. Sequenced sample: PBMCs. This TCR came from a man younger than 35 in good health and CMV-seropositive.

The CDR3 sequence: CASSEGWGLAGVYEQYF. The CDR3 region has the DNA TGTGCCAGCAGTGAAGGGTGGGGGCTAGCGGGGGTCTACGAGCAGTACTTC. This chain links TRBV6-1 with TRBJ2-7, with TRBD2 identical over 10 bases. Germline-derived CDR1 and CDR2 are MNHNS and SASEGT. J was trimmed by 3 bases and V by 1 base; bases with no gene match: 9. The CDR3 length is 17 residues.